Here is one T cell receptor (beta chain) with its context. Its antigen remains unidentified. Base-call qualities are not available, and no considerably larger clone is one nucleotide away. Library preparation was by the immunoSEQ multiplex PCR assay. TCRdb provides this immuneACCESS table in a form limited to in-frame rearrangements. Some clones are lacking; in checked studies, under half of them reflect an unresolved V gene, and why the rest are absent is not known. For this sample the table gives 30,000 to 50,000 clones, of which roughly three quarters were detected only once. The ten biggest clones cover around a quarter of the sample. The data originate from a study of radiotherapy plus CTLA-4 blockade in lung cancer listed by TCRdb under 2018. Regarding the study in general: Among the enrolled patients, about 19% had an objective response, and about 29% reached disease control.

Overall study results and their limits: After treatment with radiotherapy and ipilimumab, TCR clones that came from tumors expanded in the peripheral blood. The strongest predictors of response, as reported, were early dynamic changes in blood T cell clones along with a rise in serum interferon-beta after radiation.

Focal radiation therapy combined with CTLA-4 blockade (ipilimumab) was tested in patients with chemo-refractory metastatic non-small-cell lung cancer. From V the trimming removes 5 bases and from J it removes 0 bases, while the gene matches leave 5 bases of the junction unaccounted for. Including the terminal cysteine and phenylalanine, the CDR3 comprises 16 residues. The CDR3 DNA has 48 bases and is translated from base 1. The germline V gene provides CDR1 ENHRY and CDR2 SYGVKD. This TCR was sampled from a human donor with non-small cell lung cancer that progressed on radiotherapy plus ipilimumab. The sequence is built from TRBV10-3 and TRBJ1-4; TRBD1 aligns with 8 central bases. Sequenced material: peripheral blood, taken from a patient treated with radiotherapy plus ipilimumab. CDR3 reads: CAISRQGTSTNEKLFF. The DNA is as follows: TGTGCCATCAGTCGACAGGGGACCTCAACTAATGAAAAACTGTTTTTT.